The 11 T cell receptor beta chains given below trace back to one sample, sequenced in a study of beta chain features in type 1 diabetes. Reverse transcription of all isolated RNA meant that expressed TCRB transcripts were sequenced. Sequencing used immunoSEQ multiplex PCR; TCRdb keeps in-frame clones, though not all of them. The data show 300,000 to 350,000 clones, about 20% seen once. Input material: naive CD4+ T cells from blood. These receptors were collected from a young woman in good health.

V and J are TRBV9 and TRBJ2-3, with D perhaps TRBD1 (6 bases). V lost 4 bases and J lost 5, with 20 bases in between. Germline loops: CDR1 SGDLS, CDR2 YYNGEE. The CDR3 is 16 residues long. This CDR3 reads CASSTSPERGRDTQYF. The CDR3 DNA sequence: TGTGCCAGCAGCACCTCCCCCGAGAGGGGGAGAGATACGCAGTATTTT.

This chain uses TRBV11-1 with TRBJ1-1; maybe TRBD1 (5 bases). The length of the CDR3 is 14 residues. Deletions cut 4 bases from V and 4 bases from J, with 13 bases between. CDR1 is SGHAT, CDR2 FQDESV, per germline (reference sequence). The CDR3 loop reads CASSSQGSPTEAFF. The CDR3 DNA reads as TGTGCCAGCAGCTCCCAGGGATCACCCACTGAAGCTTTCTTT. Full variable domain (outside the CDR3, taken from reference TRBV11-1 and TRBJ1-1): EAEVAQSPRYKITEKSQAVAFWCDPISGHATLYWYRQILGQGPELLVQFQDESVVDDSQLPKDRFSAERLKGVDSTLKIQPAELGDSAMYLCASSSQGSPTEAFFGQGTRLTVV.

This clone has more than one count but fewer than ten. This chain joins TRBV30 and TRBJ2-3; D unclear. Trimming took off 5 bases at V and 4 bases at J, with 22 bases between the two ends. From germline, CDR1 is GTSNPN and CDR2 SVGIG (reference sequence). The CDR3 runs 16 residues. The CDR3 here is CAWQAAILSFSDTQYF. The CDR3 region has the DNA TGTGCCTGGCAGGCCGCGATCCTAAGTTTTTCAGATACGCAGTATTTT.

V gene TRBV11-3 combines with J gene TRBJ2-1, with D tentatively TRBD2 (6 bases). The CDR3 covers 14 residues. V gave up 2 bases and J gave up 9 bases, with 14 bases separating them. Germline-derived CDR1 and CDR2 are SGHNT and YENEEA. CDR3 protein: CASSLTTRDGEQFF. In nucleotides, the CDR3 is TGTGCCAGCAGCTTAACGACTAGAGACGGTGAGCAGTTCTTC.

The rearrangement uses TRBV7-8 and TRBJ1-5; no clear D. The CDR3 is made up of 16 amino acids. The V gene's germline CDR1 is SGHVS and CDR2 FQNEAQ. V gave up 0 bases and J gave up 0 bases, with 9 bases separating them. The CDR3 loop is CASSLASGNSNQPQHF. The CDR3 DNA reads as TGTGCCAGCAGCTTAGCCTCAGGCAATAGCAATCAGCCCCAGCATTTT.

The chain recombines TRBV28 with TRBJ1-2; D remains unclear. CDR1 and CDR2 (germline): MDHEN, SYDVKM. The CDR3 runs 13 residues. V lost 2 bases, J lost 6 bases, and 10 bases lay in between. CDR3 sequence reads: CASSLAGLDGYTF. DNA for the CDR3: TGTGCCAGCAGTTTAGCAGGACTGGATGGCTACACCTTC.

The V gene is TRBV21-1, the J gene TRBJ1-5; TRBD1, the table's D call, lacks a check against the DNA. TRBV21-1 is shown as a pseudogene. This CDR3 spans 14 amino acids. CDR3 sequence (DNA): TGTGCCAGCAGCAAAGGGGGCCGAAATCAGCCCCAGCATTTT. Translating gives CASSKGGRNQPQHF.

The chain joins TRBV18 to TRBJ1-1; no definite D call. This CDR3 is 15 amino acids long. From germline, CDR1 is KGHSH and CDR2 LQKENI. Trimming cost V 0 bases and J 1 base, with 9 bases left between them. CDR3 in amino acids: CASSPPYSRNTEAFF. The CDR3 DNA reads TGTGCCAGCTCACCACCGTACTCCCGGAACACTGAAGCTTTCTTT.

The CDR3 DNA sequence: TGCGCCAGCAGCTTGGGAGTCTTAGCGGGAGAGGGGCGCCAAGAGACCCAGTACTTC. Its protein is CASSLGVLAGEGRQETQYF. The V gene is TRBV5-1, the J gene TRBJ2-5, with 9 bases aligning to TRBD2. Germline-derived CDR1 and CDR2 are SGHRS and YFSETQ. V trimming: 0 bases; J trimming: 1 base; junction bases outside the gene matches: 13. The CDR3 totals 19 residues.

The chain links TRBV7-2 to TRBJ2-1; D ambiguous. CDR1 and CDR2 from the germline V gene are SGHTA and FQGNSA. This CDR3 contains 12 residues. The V and J ends lost 2 bases and 10 bases respectively, with 9 bases between them. The CDR3, as DNA: TGTGCCAGCAGCTTACTCTCAAGCGAGCAGTTCTTC. This translates into CASSLLSSEQFF.

This clone came up a few times. This chain uses TRBV9 with TRBJ2-3, with TRBD2 matching 9 bases. Germline V lookup: CDR1 SGDLS, CDR2 YYNGEE. V gave up 0 bases and J gave up 4 bases; unmatched junction bases: 6. The CDR3 is 16 residues long. The CDR3 region has the DNA TGTGCCAGCAGCGTAGGTATCCGCGGGGGGGCAGATACGCAGTATTTT. It specifies CASSVGIRGGADTQYF.